This T cell receptor beta chain originates from a study of OX40 agonist ivuxolimab in advanced cancers. The study in broad terms: The costimulatory receptor OX40 (CD134) was targeted by ivuxolimab, a fully human IgG2 agonistic monoclonal antibody. Intravenous ivuxolimab was administered to patients every 2 weeks at six dose levels: 0.01, 0.1, 0.3, 1.5, 3 and 10 mg/kg. Of the roughly 50 dose-escalation patients, hepatocellular carcinoma was present in around 19, melanoma in approximately 15, renal cell carcinoma in 9 and head and neck cancer in 9. A male proportion of under 85% and a mean age of about 60 years, ranging from about 20 to 85, were recorded for the dose-escalation cohort. Patients were allowed to have had prior anti-PD-1, anti-PD-L1 or anti-CTLA-4 therapy, and around 41% of the dose-escalation patients had previously received checkpoint inhibitors. Partial responses occurred in three dose-escalation patients, of whom one had hepatocellular carcinoma and two had cutaneous melanoma. Peripheral TCRbeta sequencing was intended to test whether TCR sequence diversity was altered and clonal T-cell expansion was caused by ivuxolimab. The paper covers the monotherapy dose-escalation part of the phase I ivuxolimab trial, which included N of about 56 patients. Overall results and qualifications from the work: Low levels of normalized T-cell clonal expansion were also shown by some nonresponding patients. After ivuxolimab, more expanded clones were found on average in CD8+ T cells than in CD4+ T cells. At doses of 0.1 to 3.0 mg/kg, clonal expansion of both CD4+ and CD8+ blood T cells was observed from baseline to week 6. The antigen specificity of the clonally expanded peripheral T cells was not determined. In partial responders in the 0.1-3.0 mg/kg groups, normalized peripheral clonal expansion was found to be among the lowest, especially among CD8+ T cells.

The trial excluded patients who had a history of autoimmune disease or who were on systemic immunosuppression. Peripheral blood for TCR sequencing was collected from all dose cohorts at baseline, on cycle 4 day 1, and on cycle 7 day 1. Samples came from an open-label, multicenter, first-in-human phase I dose-escalation trial of ivuxolimab. Adults with locally advanced or metastatic melanoma, renal cell carcinoma, hepatocellular carcinoma or head and neck squamous cell carcinoma were enrolled in the trial. Before TCR sequencing, CD4+ T cells and CD8+ T cells from peripheral blood were sorted into separate populations. Trimming removed 3 bases from V and 3 bases from J; the gene matches leave 5 bases unexplained. As encoded in the germline V gene (reference sequence), CDR1 is SGHNT while CDR2 is YYREEE. From the cysteine through the phenylalanine, the CDR3 covers 14 amino acids. Solely the CDR3 DNA is kept, with 42 bases framed from the first base.

Genomic DNA was extracted from sorted cells for sequencing of the TCRbeta CDR3 region. The immunoSEQ Assay was used to sequence the TCRbeta CDR3 regions. TCRdb took over this immuneACCESS table, retaining in-frame rearrangements with V and J assigned. Such tables are incomplete; in checked studies, under half of the missing clones stem from an unresolved V gene, and the remainder is unexplained. The sample has tens of thousands of clones on record, around nine tenths of them singletons. Of the sample, about 4.3% falls within the top ten clones. Worth noting for this clone: Which antigen it targets is not known. Qualities for individual bases were not recorded, and no much larger clone is one base off.

In this chain, TRBV5-4 is recombined with TRBJ1-2; TRBD1 lines up with 7 middle nucleotides. The source material was CD4+ or CD8+ T cells sorted from blood, sampled in a trial of the OX40 agonist ivuxolimab. The receptor comes from an adult with an advanced solid tumor such as melanoma, head and neck, liver or kidney cancer. CDR3 sequence: CASSSGTDYYGYTF. The DNA sequence is given as TGTGCCAGCAGCTCCGGGACAGACTACTATGGCTACACCTTC.